This T cell receptor beta chain came from a study of blood T cell repertoires in COVID-19. Background on the study: The United States, Italy and Spain supplied acute and convalescent COVID-19 samples.

In the study's own analysis: Reference gene primer amplification yielded estimated nucleated cell counts. Generated by immunoSEQ multiplex PCR, the TCRdb table keeps only in-frame clones and is missing some. V, J and clone size are taken as reported in that table, and D and trimming were inferred from the DNA itself. The sample contains about 260,000 clones, 75% to 90% of which appear only once. This sequence was found in a woman between 50 and 59 years old who had recovered from COVID-19. Material: peripheral blood.

CDR3 residues: CASSRDGYTDTQYF. In DNA form, the CDR3 reads TGTGCCAGCTCACGCGACGGGTACACAGATACGCAGTATTTT. The gene calls are TRBV18 and TRBJ2-3; D not resolved. The CDR3 has 14 amino acids. With 4 bases removed from V and 2 bases from J, the gap between germline ends came to 10 bases. The germline V gene has CDR1 KGHSH and CDR2 LQKENI.